This T cell receptor beta chain appears in the sequencing data of a study of T cell responses to AZD1222 COVID-19 vaccine. Germline CDR1 reads WSHSY; CDR2 reads SAAADI. The CDR3 loop spans 13 amino acids. The V segment lost 4 bases and the J segment 6 bases; nucleotides outside the gene matches: 5. Libraries were prepared by immunoSEQ multiplex PCR; TCRdb keeps only in-frame clonotypes and omits some of them. The data contain some 140,000 clones, 90% to 95% of them singletons. Overall study findings and caveats: Increases in Spike-specific TCR breadth and depth were seen after two AZD1222 doses. Donors in the cohort were predominantly white British and more often female, and clonal diversity was possibly underestimated.

This clone was observed a few times. The antigen remains unidentified. The chain has TRBV10-2 and TRBJ1-2; TRBD1 matches at 7 bases. This TCR was sampled from an adult who received the AZD1222 COVID-19 vaccine. Sequences were derived from peripheral blood, sampled 28 days after the second AZD1222 dose. CDR3 protein: CASSADRVDGYTF. The CDR3 region has the DNA TGCGCCAGCAGTGCCGACAGGGTTGATGGCTACACCTTC.